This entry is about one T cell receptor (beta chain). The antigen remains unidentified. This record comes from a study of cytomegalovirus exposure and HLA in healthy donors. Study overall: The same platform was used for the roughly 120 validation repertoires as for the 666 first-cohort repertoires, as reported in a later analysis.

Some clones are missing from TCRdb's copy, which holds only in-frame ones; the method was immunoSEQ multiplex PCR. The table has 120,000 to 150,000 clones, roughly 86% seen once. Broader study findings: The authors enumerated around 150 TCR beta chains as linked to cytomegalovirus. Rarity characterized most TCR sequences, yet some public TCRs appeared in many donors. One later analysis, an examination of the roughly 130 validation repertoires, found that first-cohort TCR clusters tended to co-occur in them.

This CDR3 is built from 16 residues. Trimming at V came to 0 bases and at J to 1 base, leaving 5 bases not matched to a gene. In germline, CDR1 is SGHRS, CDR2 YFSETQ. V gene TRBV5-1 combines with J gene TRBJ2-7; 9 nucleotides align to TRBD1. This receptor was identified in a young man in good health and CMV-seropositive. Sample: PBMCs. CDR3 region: CASSLAPTGGSYEQYF. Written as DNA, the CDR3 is TGCGCCAGCAGCTTGGCTCCGACAGGGGGTTCCTACGAGCAGTACTTC.